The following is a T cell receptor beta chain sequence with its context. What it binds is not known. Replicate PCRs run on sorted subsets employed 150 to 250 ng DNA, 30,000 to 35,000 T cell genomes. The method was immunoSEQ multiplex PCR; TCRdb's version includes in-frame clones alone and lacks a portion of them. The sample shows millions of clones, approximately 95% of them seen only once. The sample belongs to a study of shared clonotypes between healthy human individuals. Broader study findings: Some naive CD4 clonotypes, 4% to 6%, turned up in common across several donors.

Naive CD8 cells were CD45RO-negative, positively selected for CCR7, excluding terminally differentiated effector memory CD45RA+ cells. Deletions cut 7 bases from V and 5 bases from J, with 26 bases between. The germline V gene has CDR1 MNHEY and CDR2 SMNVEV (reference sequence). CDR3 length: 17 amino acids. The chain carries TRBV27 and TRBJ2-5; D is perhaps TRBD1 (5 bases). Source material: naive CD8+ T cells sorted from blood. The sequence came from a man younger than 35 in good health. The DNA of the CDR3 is TGTGCCAGCACCCGAATAGGGGCTGGGGCTAGACACGAGACCCAGTACTTC. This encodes CASTRIGAGARHETQYF.